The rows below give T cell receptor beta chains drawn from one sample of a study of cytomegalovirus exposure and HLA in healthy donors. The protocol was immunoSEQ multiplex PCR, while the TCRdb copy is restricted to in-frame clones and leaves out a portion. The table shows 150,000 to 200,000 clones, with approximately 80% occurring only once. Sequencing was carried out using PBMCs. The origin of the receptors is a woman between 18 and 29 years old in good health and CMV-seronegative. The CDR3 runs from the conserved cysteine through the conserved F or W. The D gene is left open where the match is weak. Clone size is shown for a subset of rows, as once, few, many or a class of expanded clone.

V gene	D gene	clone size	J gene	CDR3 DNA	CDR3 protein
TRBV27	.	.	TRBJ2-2	TGTGCCAGCAGCTACCTGACTAGGTTTACCGGGGAGCTGTTTTTT	CASSYLTRFTGELFF
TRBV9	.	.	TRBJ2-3	TGTGCCAGCAGCGTTCAAGCAGGGGATACGCAGTATTTT	CASSVQAGDTQYF
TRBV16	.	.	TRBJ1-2	TGTGCCAGCAGCCCGGAGAGGGCAGGCTATGGCTACACCTTC	CASSPERAGYGYTF
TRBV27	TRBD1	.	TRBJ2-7	TGTGCCAGCAGTCCCTGGGACAGCCCCTACGAGCAGTACTTC	CASSPWDSPYEQYF
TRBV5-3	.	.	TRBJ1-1	TGTGCCAGAAGCTCGACTCCGGGGGACACTGAAGCTTTCTTT	CARSSTPGDTEAFF
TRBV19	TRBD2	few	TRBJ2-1	TGTGCCAGTAGTCCTCGCCTAAAGCGGGAACTCTACAATGAGCAGTTCTTC	CASSPRLKRELYNEQFF
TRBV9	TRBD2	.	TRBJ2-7	TGTGCCAGCAGCGGTGGACTAGCGGGAGGTGAGCAGTACTTC	CASSGGLAGGEQYF
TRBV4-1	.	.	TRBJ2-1	TGCGCCAGCAGCGCTCTTGAGAGCTCCTACAATGAGCAGTTCTTC	CASSALESSYNEQFF
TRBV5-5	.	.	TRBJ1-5	TGTGCCAGCAGCCCCGAGGGAAGGGGGATTTCCAATCAGCCCCAGCATTTT	CASSPEGRGISNQPQHF
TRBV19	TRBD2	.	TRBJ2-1	TGTGCCAGTAGACGCCCGACTAGCGGGAGTGTGTACAATGAGCAGTTCTTC	CASRRPTSGSVYNEQFF
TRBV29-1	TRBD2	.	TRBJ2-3	TGCAGCGTTGTGTTAGCTAGCGGCTCCACAGATACGCAGTATTTT	CSVVLASGSTDTQYF
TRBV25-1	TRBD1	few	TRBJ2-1	TGTGCCAGCAGTCACCGCCGGGACAGGGAAATTTCCTACAATGAGCAGTTCTTC	CASSHRRDREISYNEQFF
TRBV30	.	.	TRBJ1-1	TGTGCCTGGAGTGGTGTTAGACAGGCGCTGAACACTGAAGCTTTCTTT	CAWSGVRQALNTEAFF
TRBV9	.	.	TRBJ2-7	TGTGCCAGCAGCGTAGCCGGGACTGGTTTCTACGAGCAGTACTTC	CASSVAGTGFYEQYF
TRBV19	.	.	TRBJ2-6	TGTGCCAGTAGTCAGGGGACGGGCTCTGGGGCCAACGTCCTGACTTTC	CASSQGTGSGANVLTF
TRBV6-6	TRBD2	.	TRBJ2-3	TGTGCCAGCACCCTAGGACTAGCGGGGGGAGATACGCAGTATTTT	CASTLGLAGGDTQYF
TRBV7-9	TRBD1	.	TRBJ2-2	TGTTCCAGCAGCTCAACTGAGGACAGGGGGCCGAACACCGGGGAGCTGTTTTTT	CSSSSTEDRGPNTGELFF
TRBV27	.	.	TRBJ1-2	TGTGCCAGCAGTTACCGCCAGGGGAACTATGGCTACACCTTC	CASSYRQGNYGYTF
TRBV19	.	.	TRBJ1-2	TGTGCCAGTAGTATAGTCCAGGGGCAGAATGGCTACACCTTC	CASSIVQGQNGYTF
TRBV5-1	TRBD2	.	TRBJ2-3	TGCGCCAGCAGCCCCCTGGTAGCGGGAACGGCAGATACGCAGTATTTT	CASSPLVAGTADTQYF
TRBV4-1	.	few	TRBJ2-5	TGCGCCAGCAGCCAAGATTTTGAGGAGACCCAGTACTTC	CASSQDFEETQYF
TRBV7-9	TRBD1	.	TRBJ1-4	TGTGCCAGCAGCTTAGCGACAGGGGGCAGAGTCGAAAAACTGTTTTTT	CASSLATGGRVEKLFF
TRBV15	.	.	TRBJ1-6	TGTGCCACCAGCAGAGATTTGCGGAATTCACCCCTCCACTTT	CATSRDLRNSPLHF
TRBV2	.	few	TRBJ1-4	TGTGCCAGCACCTGGATCCCACAGGGCCTCCGGGAAAAACTGTTTTTT	CASTWIPQGLREKLFF
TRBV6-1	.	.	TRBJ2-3	TGTGCCAGCAGTGCCCACAGCAACCCCTTCACAGATACGCAGTATTTT	CASSAHSNPFTDTQYF
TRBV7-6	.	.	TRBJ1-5	TGTGCCAGCAGCTTAGGGGCCGCAGGGTATAGCAATCAGCCCCAGCATTTT	CASSLGAAGYSNQPQHF
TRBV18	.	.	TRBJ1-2	TGTGCCAGCTCACCAAATCCGGGTGGGACTGACTATGGCTACACCTTC	CASSPNPGGTDYGYTF
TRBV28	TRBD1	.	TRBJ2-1	TGTGCCAGCAGTCCCATACCCGGGACAGGGAACAATGAGCAGTTCTTC	CASSPIPGTGNNEQFF
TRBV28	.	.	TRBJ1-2	TGTGCCAGCAGCTGGGGCGGACGGACAAACTATGGCTACACCTTC	CASSWGGRTNYGYTF
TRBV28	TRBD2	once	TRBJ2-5	TGTGCCAGCCAACGGGGGGGCGCCCGGGGAGAGACCCAGTACTTC	CASQRGGARGETQYF
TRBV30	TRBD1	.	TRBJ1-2	TGTGCCTGGAGTGTAGGGACAGGGTCCTATGGCTACACCTTC	CAWSVGTGSYGYTF